What follows are 8 T cell receptor beta chains derived from one specimen sequenced in a study of cytomegalovirus exposure and HLA in healthy donors. With 60 Vbeta and 13 Jbeta primers, the PCR was carried out. Sequencing used immunoSEQ multiplex PCR; TCRdb keeps in-frame clones, though not all of them. This sample has tens of thousands of clones, with 60% to 80% found just once. The sequencing sample was made of PBMCs. The source is a female donor in good health and CMV-seronegative.

This chain links TRBV4-1 with TRBJ2-7, with TRBD2 matching over 12 bases. There are 15 residues in the CDR3. The germline CDR1 and CDR2 sequences are MGHRA and YSYEKL. After removal of 2 bases from V and 3 bases from J, the junction contained 2 bases not matched to a gene. The CDR3 region has the DNA TGCGCCAGCAGCCAATCACTAGCGGGAGGCTACGAGCAGTACTTC. Protein sequence: CASSQSLAGGYEQYF.

This chain links TRBV7-2 with TRBJ2-4; the D gene is possibly TRBD1 (7 bases). CDR1 is SGHTA, CDR2 FQGNSA, per germline. The CDR3 is 12 amino acids. V gave up 8 bases and J gave up 6 bases, with 11 bases separating them. Here the CDR3 reads CASGQGGNIQYF. The CDR3 DNA is TGTGCCAGCGGGCAGGGGGGAAACATTCAGTACTTC.

The chain couples TRBV29-1 to TRBJ2-7; 8 bases align to TRBD1. Germline V gene lookup returns CDR1 SQVTM and CDR2 ANQGSEA. V dropped 7 bases and J dropped 4; count of bases not matched to a gene: 21. CDR3 length: 17 residues. CDR3 DNA sequence: TGCAGCGGGACTGGGGCCGCGTCGGGACAGGTTAATTACGAGCAGTACTTC. Its translation: CSGTGAASGQVNYEQYF.

The rearrangement joins TRBV27 to TRBJ2-7, with a weak D call TRBD2 (6 bases). CDR1 is MNHEY, CDR2 SMNVEV, per germline (reference sequence). Trimming removed 8 bases at V and 6 bases at J, with 17 bases between. The CDR3 is made up of 13 amino acids. The CDR3 reads CASGGIGLGEQYF. CDR3 nucleotides: TGTGCCAGCGGGGGGATAGGTTTAGGCGAGCAGTACTTC.

The gene calls are TRBV29-1 and TRBJ2-2, with TRBD1 identical over 9 bases. Germline-derived CDR1 and CDR2 are SQVTM and ANQGSEA. The CDR3 has 21 amino acids. V trimming: 7 bases; J trimming: 3 bases; junction bases outside the gene matches: 27. Written as DNA, the CDR3 is TGCAGCGCTACGACCGGGACAGGGAGAATAGTTAATGGGGTATACACCGGGGAGCTGTTTTTT. This codes for CSATTGTGRIVNGVYTGELFF.

The chain carries TRBV5-1 and TRBJ1-1, with TRBD1 matching 9 bases. The CDR3 has 14 amino acids. Germline CDR1 is SGHRS and CDR2 is YFSETQ. The J segment lost 4 bases and the V segment lost 4 bases, leaving 5 bases of the junction unmatched. For the CDR3, the DNA is TGCGCCAGCAGCACTCCGGACAGGGGCACTGAAGCTTTCTTT. Encoded protein: CASSTPDRGTEAFF.

This sequence joins TRBV5-4 and TRBJ1-1, with D possibly being TRBD1 (6 bases). Germline V CDR1 and CDR2: SGHNT, YYREEE (reference sequence). The CDR3 is 15 amino acids. The V and J ends lost 7 bases and 0 bases respectively, with 16 bases between them. DNA for the CDR3: TGTGCCAGCGCCAAGGGGGAGTACATGAACACTGAAGCTTTCTTT. It yields the protein CASAKGEYMNTEAFF.

The sample holds a few counts of this clone. This sequence joins TRBV7-9 and TRBJ2-3, with 9 bases fitting TRBD1. This CDR3 spans 15 amino acids. Germline assignment: CDR1 SEHNR and CDR2 FQNEAQ (reference sequence). Trimming at V came to 8 bases and at J to 0 bases, leaving 6 bases not matched to a gene. DNA for the CDR3: TGTGCCAGCGTTCTAGGGACAGGGAGCACAGATACGCAGTATTTT. It is translated as CASVLGTGSTDTQYF.